This T cell receptor (beta chain) was obtained from a study of cytomegalovirus exposure and HLA in healthy donors. General observations from the study: At a 0.05 false discovery rate, a later analysis found about 17,000 TCR beta sequences to be associated with HLA alleles.

Remarks on this clone: Its antigen is unknown.

Healthy bone marrow donors made up the donor group. PCR primers comprised 60 Vbeta and 13 Jbeta primers. Repertoires were generated with immunoSEQ multiplex PCR, while TCRdb's copy carries only in-frame clones and drops some. The table includes approximately 170,000 clones, around 77% detected once. Sequencing input: PBMCs. This TCR came from a woman aged 18-30 years in good health and CMV-seronegative.

CDR3 loop: CASSLVLSNEKLFF. The DNA of the CDR3 is TGTGCCAGCTCACTCGTTTTGTCTAATGAAAAACTGTTTTTT. This chain links TRBV18 with TRBJ1-4; D is unresolved. This CDR3 contains 14 residues. The germline CDR1 and CDR2 sequences are KGHSH and LQKENI. Deletions cut 4 bases from V and 3 bases from J, with 9 bases between. The variable domain in full, completed from reference TRBV18 and TRBJ1-4, reads NAGVMQNPRHLVRRRGQEARLRCSPMKGHSHVYWYRQLPEEGLKFMVYLQKENIIDESGMPKERFSAEFPKEGPSILRIQQVVRGDSAAYFCASSLVLSNEKLFFGSGTQLSVL.